The 18 T cell receptor beta chains in this list originate from one sample, sequenced in a study of T cell responses to AZD1222 COVID-19 vaccine. The data were produced by immunoSEQ multiplex PCR, yet TCRdb's version contains in-frame clones alone and is incomplete. The table lists about 140,000 clones, roughly 90% of them singletons. The sequences come from peripheral blood, collected 28 days after the second AZD1222 dose. These receptors were collected from an adult who received the AZD1222 COVID-19 vaccine.

The gene calls are TRBV5-1 and TRBJ2-7; unclear D gene. CDR1 SGHRS and CDR2 YFSETQ come from the germline V gene. Trimming cost V 3 bases and J 3 bases, with 13 bases left between them. This CDR3 comprises 14 residues. Here the CDR3 DNA reads TGCGCCAGCAGCTCTGGCAGGAGCCTCTACGAGCAGTACTTC. Translated, it gives CASSSGRSLYEQYF. The full variable domain, in which reference TRBV5-1 and TRBJ2-7 provide the parts outside the CDR3, is KAGVTQTPRYLIKTRGQQVTLSCSPISGHRSVSWYQQTPGQGLQFLFEYFSETQRNKGNFPGRFSGRQFSNSRSEMNVSTLELGDSALYLCASSSGRSLYEQYFGPGTRLTVT.

The rearrangement uses TRBV9 and TRBJ2-1; D might be TRBD2 (6 bases). V lost 4 bases and J lost 2, with 19 bases in between. Germline CDR1 is SGDLS and CDR2 is YYNGEE. The CDR3 is 17 residues long. CDR3 DNA: TGTGCCAGCAGCCCCTCGTGGGGGGATAAAACCTACAATGAGCAGTTCTTC. Translating gives CASSPSWGDKTYNEQFF.

The chain employs TRBV7-3 and TRBJ1-1; 8 nucleotides line up with TRBD1. The germline V gene encodes CDR1 SGHTA and CDR2 FQGTGA. Trimming removed 5 bases from V and 0 bases from J; junction bases left unmatched: 5. This CDR3 spans 15 amino acids. CDR3 sequence: CASSPSGGLNTEAFF. As DNA, the CDR3 is TGTGCCAGCAGCCCATCAGGGGGCTTGAACACTGAAGCTTTCTTT.

The chain couples TRBV11-1 to TRBJ2-5; D gene ambiguous. The CDR3 totals 15 residues. V was pared by 2 bases and J by 5 bases, with 15 bases between. Germline CDR1 is SGHAT and CDR2 is FQDESV (reference sequence). CDR3 sequence: CASSLPTGVRETQYF. The CDR3 DNA sequence: TGTGCCAGCAGCTTACCGACCGGAGTACGTGAGACCCAGTACTTC.

Written as DNA, the CDR3 is TGTGCCACCAGCAGAGGGGGGCAGGTCTATGGCTACACCTTC. Translated: CATSRGGQVYGYTF. The chain recombines TRBV15 with TRBJ1-2; D is possibly TRBD1 (6 bases). CDR1 is LNHNV and CDR2 is YYDKDF in the germline V gene (reference sequence). This CDR3 is 14 amino acids long. V was clipped by 1 base and J by 4 bases, with 10 bases between them.

The V gene is TRBV2, the J gene TRBJ2-1; either TRBD1 or TRBD2 may fit D (5 bases each). The CDR3 runs to 14 residues. Trimming stripped 4 bases from V and 2 bases from J, with 9 bases between. The germline V gene has CDR1 SNHLY and CDR2 FYNNEI. CDR3 DNA: TGTGCCAGCAGTGGTGGGACCCCCTACAATGAGCAGTTCTTC. Protein: CASSGGTPYNEQFF.

V usage is TRBV7-2 and J usage is TRBJ2-7, with D uncertain. This CDR3 contains 14 residues. The germline gives CDR1 SGHTA, CDR2 FQGNSA. The V gene lost 1 base and the J gene lost 3 bases, with 10 bases spanning the gap. Here the CDR3 reads CASSLVVKNYEQYF. Here the CDR3 DNA reads TGTGCCAGCAGCTTAGTGGTTAAGAACTACGAGCAGTACTTC.

The chain employs TRBV11-2 and TRBJ1-4; D perhaps matches TRBD1 (6 bases). This CDR3 contains 15 residues. In germline, CDR1 is SGHAT, CDR2 FQNNGV. V gave up 5 bases and J gave up 1 base, with 11 bases separating them. CDR3 sequence: CASSRGTLTNEKLFF. The CDR3 nucleotides are TGTGCCAGCAGCCGCGGGACACTAACTAATGAAAAACTGTTTTTT.

The sample holds a few counts of this clone. The V call is TRBV4-2, the J call TRBJ2-7, with 7 bases that match TRBD1. The J segment lost 3 bases and the V segment lost 1 base, leaving 9 bases of the junction unmatched. This CDR3 spans 16 amino acids. The germline CDR1 and CDR2 sequences are LGHNA and YNFKEQ. DNA of the CDR3: TGTGCCAGCAGCCAAGGGGACAAACAGGGGTACTACGAGCAGTACTTC. Translated, it gives CASSQGDKQGYYEQYF.

The CDR3 loop reads CATSTEVGFEGNQPQHF. The CDR3 bases are TGTGCCACCAGCACAGAGGTGGGGTTCGAGGGCAATCAGCCCCAGCATTTT. This chain uses TRBV15 with TRBJ1-5, with D uncertain. Germline V CDR1 and CDR2: LNHNV, YYDKDF (reference sequence). CDR3 length: 17 residues. Between the trimmed V and J ends, which lost 4 bases and 2 bases, there was a span of 18 bases. Based on the CDR3 plus reference TRBV15 and TRBJ1-5, the full variable domain is DAMVIQNPRYQVTQFGKPVTLSCSQTLNHNVMYWYQQKSSQAPKLLFHYYDKDFNNEADTPDNFQSRRPNTSFCFLDIRSPGLGDTAMYLCATSTEVGFEGNQPQHFGDGTRLSIL.

This clone appeared once. V usage is TRBV27 and J usage is TRBJ1-2; 9 nucleotides agree with TRBD1. CDR3 length: 14 amino acids. Trimming took 6 bases from V and 4 from J; bases not matched to a gene: 6. The V gene's germline CDR1 is MNHEY and CDR2 SMNVEV (reference sequence). CDR3 sequence (DNA): TGTGCCAGCAGCCCGGACAGGGGAGGCTATGGCTACACCTTC. Its protein is CASSPDRGGYGYTF.

This chain joins TRBV5-1 and TRBJ1-1; D unresolved. CDR3 length: 14 residues. CDR1 and CDR2 (germline): SGHRS, YFSETQ. The V and J ends lost 0 bases and 4 bases respectively, with 10 bases between them. CDR3 sequence: CASSLEGGSTEAFF. CDR3 nucleotides: TGCGCCAGCAGCTTGGAGGGCGGGAGCACTGAAGCTTTCTTT.

The rearrangement joins TRBV5-4 to TRBJ1-4; a weak D match, TRBD1 (5 bases). Germline V gene lookup returns CDR1 SGHNT and CDR2 YYREEE (reference sequence). Trimming shortened V by 4 bases and J by 2 bases, and 12 bases separated the two germline ends. The CDR3 length is 15 residues. As DNA, the CDR3 is TGTGCCAGCAGCATGGGGGGGGTCACTAATGAAAAACTGTTTTTT. It codes for CASSMGGVTNEKLFF.

The chain joins TRBV4-1 to TRBJ1-5; TRBD1 matches at 7 bases. Germline V gene sequence: CDR1 MGHRA, CDR2 YSYEKL. The CDR3 has 13 amino acids. V dropped 5 bases and J dropped 6; count of bases not matched to a gene: 4. CDR3 sequence (DNA): TGCGCCAGCAGCGAACAGGGGTCTCAGCCCCAGCATTTT. Protein: CASSEQGSQPQHF.

This rearrangement joins TRBV7-9 to TRBJ2-7; 10 bases are shared with TRBD1. CDR1 SEHNR and CDR2 FQNEAQ come from the germline V gene (reference sequence). The CDR3 is made up of 13 amino acids. V dropped 5 bases and J dropped 3; count of bases not matched to a gene: 1. The CDR3 reads CASSGDRGYEQYF. CDR3 nucleotides: TGTGCCAGCAGCGGGGACAGGGGCTACGAGCAGTACTTC.

CDR3 protein: CASSIVGSGGELFF. The CDR3 DNA is TGTGCCAGTAGTATAGTCGGGAGTGGCGGGGAGCTGTTTTTT. The chain couples TRBV19 to TRBJ2-2; weak D call: TRBD2 (6 bases). The V end was cut by 1 base, the J end by 7 bases, with 10 bases between. Germline V gene lookup returns CDR1 LNHDA and CDR2 SQIVND (reference sequence). This CDR3 has 14 amino acids.

This clone showed up just once. The rearrangement joins TRBV6-5 to TRBJ2-7, with 7 bases identical to TRBD2. CDR1 and CDR2 from the germline V gene are MNHEY and SVGAGI. The V segment lost 6 bases and the J segment 3 bases; nucleotides outside the gene matches: 8. CDR3 size: 14 residues. The CDR3 nucleotides read TGTGCCAGCAGCCGTTCTGCTAGCGGCTACGAGCAGTACTTC. It encodes CASSRSASGYEQYF.

The chain combines TRBV6-6 with TRBJ2-2, with a possible D match to TRBD2 (5 bases). V was clipped by 2 bases and J by 1 base, with 8 bases between them. Germline loops: CDR1 MNHNY, CDR2 SVGAGI (reference sequence). The CDR3 totals 15 residues. Here the CDR3 reads CASSYPGRNTGELFF. CDR3 DNA: TGTGCCAGCAGTTACCCGGGGAGGAACACCGGGGAGCTGTTTTTT.